The 12 T cell receptor beta chains listed next were all sequenced from one sample in a study of patients and donors after allogeneic stem cell transplantation. TCRdb called the RT-PCR reads again in MiXCR, with one record for every CDR3 protein. Of about a million distinct CDR3 sequences in the sample, roughly 18% were seen once. The material sequenced was blood, either unsorted or a sorted T cell fraction (not recorded which). The receptor set was obtained from a human donor who was either an allogeneic HSCT recipient or a stem cell or donor lymphocyte infusion donor (not recorded which). It is not recorded whose cells these are; they may come from a transplant donor.

Only a few counts were recorded for this clonotype. The CDR3 DNA is TGTGCTAGTGGTGAGACTAGCCCCGGGGAGCTGTTTTTT. It is translated as CASGETSPGELFF. This chain uses TRBV12-5 with TRBJ2-2; 7 bases are a match to TRBD2. Germline CDR1 and CDR2: LGHNT and FRNRAP. V was pared by 5 bases and J by 6 bases, with 3 bases of the junction left unmatched. This CDR3 spans 13 amino acids. The variable domain in full, completed from reference TRBV12-5 and TRBJ2-2, reads DARVTQTPRHKVTEMGQEVTMRCQPILGHNTVFWYRQTMMQGLELLAYFRNRAPLDDSGMPKDRFSAEMPDATLATLKIQPSEPRDSAVYFCASGETSPGELFFGEGSRLTVL.

In the case of this clonotype: An end of the junction differs from the germline gene, which may be a read error. This CDR3 reads CASSHPLRDRVF. CDR3 coding DNA: TGCGCCAGCAGTCATCCCCTCCGGGACCGCGTTTTT. The J gene is TRBJ1-4, the V gene TRBV23-1, with a possible D match to TRBD1 (5 bases). TRBV23-1 is filed as an ORF, its function uncertain. The CDR3 consists of 12 residues.

In this sample, this clonotype turned up a few times. V is TRBV27 and J is TRBJ2-1; possibly TRBD1 or TRBD2 for D (5 bases each). The CDR3 covers 12 residues. CDR1 and CDR2 (germline): MNHEY, SMNVEV (reference sequence). V shed 8 bases and J shed 10 bases, with 15 bases lying between them. The CDR3 reads CASSWGSVEQFF. The CDR3, as DNA: TGTGCCAGCTCCTGGGGGTCGGTGGAGCAGTTCTTC.

The chain uses TRBV6-2 or TRBV6-3 and TRBJ1-6; 8 bases fit TRBD1. CDR3 length equals 14 residues. Trimming at V came to 7 bases and at J to 5 bases, leaving 4 bases not matched to a gene. Germline CDR1 and CDR2: MNHEY and SVGEGT. The CDR3 region is CASNKQGDNSPLHF. The CDR3 DNA follows: TGTGCCAGCAACAAACAGGGGGATAATTCACCCCTCCACTTT.

This clonotype was seen at least ten times. The chain uses TRBV29-1 and TRBJ2-7; 11 nucleotides line up with TRBD2. The CDR3 loop spans 11 amino acids. Germline trimming cut 6 bases from V and 12 bases from J; bases unmatched to any gene: 7. Germline CDR1 reads SQVTM; CDR2 reads ANQGSEA. CDR3 DNA sequence: TGCAGCGTGGATAGCGGGGGGGCGGTGTACTTC. It is translated as CSVDSGGAVYF.

This clonotype showed up just a few times. V is TRBV7-9 and J is TRBJ1-1, with a weak D call TRBD1 (6 bases). Germline loops: CDR1 SEHNR, CDR2 FQNEAQ (reference sequence). The CDR3 runs to 12 residues. The V and J ends lost 10 bases and 4 bases respectively, with 13 bases between them. The CDR3 loop is CATPDSTTEAFF. The CDR3 nucleotides read TGTGCCACTCCGGACAGTACCACTGAAGCTTTCTTT.

The chain is built from TRBV27 and TRBJ2-4, with D perhaps matching TRBD2 (6 bases). This CDR3 is built from 14 residues. Trimming took off 6 bases at V and 7 bases at J, with 16 bases between the two ends. Germline V lookup: CDR1 MNHEY, CDR2 SMNVEV (reference sequence). DNA of the CDR3: TGTGCCAGCAGGGGACTCCCGAGTTCCAACATTCAGTACTTC. Translated: CASRGLPSSNIQYF.

This clonotype was detected only a few times. This sequence joins TRBV29-1 and TRBJ2-7, with TRBD1 matching over 7 bases. This CDR3 has 14 amino acids. Germline CDR1 is SQVTM and CDR2 is ANQGSEA. Trimming took 3 bases from V and 4 from J; bases not matched to a gene: 9. In DNA, the CDR3 is TGCAGCGTTGATTTCGGTGACAGGGTGTACGAGCAGTACTTC. It translates to CSVDFGDRVYEQYF.

The J gene is TRBJ2-1, the V gene TRBV6-4, with no clear D. V was cut by 9 bases and J by 8 bases, with 20 bases left in between. CDR1 is MRHNA, CDR2 SNTAGT, per germline. The CDR3 has 14 amino acids. The CDR3 reads CARGEDLMTDEQFF. The CDR3 DNA reads TGTGCCAGGGGCGAGGACCTTATGACTGATGAGCAGTTCTTC.

The V gene is TRBV6-2 or TRBV6-3, the J gene TRBJ1-5, with 11 bases lining up with TRBD1. J lost 6 bases, V lost 5 bases, and 3 bases had no gene match. Germline assignment: CDR1 MNHEY and CDR2 SVGEGT. The CDR3 covers 14 residues. CDR3 region: CASSGGTGGQPQHF. In DNA, the CDR3 is TGTGCCAGCAGTGGAGGGACAGGGGGTCAGCCCCAGCATTTT.

This clonotype appeared many times. The chain has TRBV7-2 and TRBJ2-4; 7 nucleotides match TRBD2. Germline CDR1 and CDR2: SGHTA and FQGNSA. After removal of 4 bases from V and 0 bases from J, the junction contained 3 bases not matched to a gene. The CDR3 is 15 amino acids. CDR3 nucleotides: TGTGCCAGCAGCTCAGTAGCGGGAGCCAAAAACATTCAGTACTTC. Encoded protein: CASSSVAGAKNIQYF.

The gene calls are TRBV29-1 and TRBJ1-2; D gene unclear. Germline V gene sequence: CDR1 SQVTM, CDR2 ANQGSEA. CDR3 length: 10 residues. V shed 3 bases and J shed 7 bases, with 6 bases lying between them. This chain's CDR3 is CSVEHTGYTF. CDR3 DNA sequence: TGCAGCGTTGAGCATACTGGCTACACCTTC.